Following are 9 T cell receptor beta chains from one sample sequenced in a study of blood T cell repertoires in COVID-19. Produced via immunoSEQ multiplex PCR; TCRdb's table is partial and in-frame only. The repertoire consists of under 200,000 clones, with roughly 84% occurring once and the leading ten covering around 9.8%. Material for sequencing was peripheral blood. These receptors all stem from a woman over 75 with acute or convalescent COVID-19.

The chain links TRBV6-2 or TRBV6-3 to TRBJ1-2, with 8 bases lining up with TRBD1. The junction had 10 bases not matched to a gene; V was cut back by 6 bases and J by 13 bases. The CDR3 is made up of 12 amino acids. Germline lookup yields CDR1 MNHEY and CDR2 SVGEGT. The CDR3 sequence: CASSKGTGRSTF. The CDR3 nucleotides read TGTGCCAGCAGCAAGGGGACAGGCCGCAGCACCTTC.

This clone has a handful of counts. The rearrangement joins TRBV19 to TRBJ1-4, with D possibly TRBD1 on 6 matching bases. The germline CDR1 and CDR2 sequences are LNHDA and SQIVND (reference sequence). The V end was cut by 9 bases, the J end by 3 bases, with 11 bases between. The CDR3 runs 13 residues. The CDR3 loop reads CASNRAPNEKLFF. Here the CDR3 DNA reads TGTGCCAGCAACAGGGCCCCTAATGAAAAACTGTTTTTT.

The CDR3 spells CASTIGVGRDGYTF. The CDR3 region has the DNA TGTGCCAGCACCATTGGGGTGGGCAGGGATGGCTACACCTTC. The chain carries TRBV5-5 and TRBJ1-2; the D gene is possibly TRBD1 (5 bases). Trimming took off 6 bases at V and 6 bases at J, with 18 bases between the two ends. This CDR3 comprises 14 residues. Germline V gene sequence: CDR1 SGHKS, CDR2 YYEKEE (reference sequence).

This clone was observed a single time. The CDR3 protein is CASSVPAGGPAGELFF. The CDR3 DNA is TGTGCCAGTAGTGTACCAGCGGGGGGGCCGGCCGGGGAGCTGTTTTTT. The chain links TRBV19 to TRBJ2-2, with 10 bases aligning to TRBD2. The V gene's germline CDR1 is LNHDA and CDR2 SQIVND (reference sequence). The J segment lost 6 bases and the V segment lost 5 bases, leaving 9 bases of the junction unmatched. This CDR3 is 16 amino acids long.

The chain joins TRBV7-2 to TRBJ2-5; 14 bases fit TRBD2. The J segment lost 4 bases and the V segment lost 4 bases, leaving 8 bases of the junction unmatched. This CDR3 contains 17 residues. Germline CDR1 is SGHTA and CDR2 is FQGNSA. The CDR3 sequence is CASSSQTSGGALETQYF. CDR3 sequence (DNA): TGTGCCAGCAGCTCCCAGACTAGCGGGGGGGCCTTAGAGACCCAGTACTTC.

The chain combines TRBV7-8 with TRBJ2-3; 9 nucleotides align to TRBD2. The J segment lost 6 bases and the V segment lost 7 bases, leaving 11 bases of the junction unmatched. Germline-derived CDR1 and CDR2 are SGHVS and FQNEAQ. CDR3 length equals 15 residues. CDR3: CASNIMRAGGDTQYF. The CDR3 coding sequence is TGTGCCAGCAACATCATGCGGGCGGGGGGGGATACGCAGTATTTT.

The chain recombines TRBV3-1 (or the pseudogene TRBV3-2) with TRBJ1-1; 8 bases are a match to TRBD1. The germline CDR1 and CDR2 sequences are LGHDT and YNNKEL (reference sequence). V dropped 1 base and J dropped 6; count of bases not matched to a gene: 7. The CDR3 extends over 15 amino acids. The CDR3 DNA is TGTGCCAGCAGCCAAGGGTTTCAGGGGGCCTCTGAAGCTTTCTTT. Its translation is CASSQGFQGASEAFF.

This chain joins TRBV19 and TRBJ2-3; the match to TRBD2 covers 9 bases. This CDR3 is built from 16 residues. The V gene's germline CDR1 is LNHDA and CDR2 SQIVND (reference sequence). The junction had 6 bases not matched to a gene; V was cut back by 5 bases and J by 0 bases. The CDR3 region has the DNA TGTGCCAGTAGTCCGAGGAGCGGGAGGAGCACAGATACGCAGTATTTT. Protein: CASSPRSGRSTDTQYF. Variable domain in full (rest from reference TRBV19 and TRBJ2-3): DGGITQSPKYLFRKEGQNVTLSCEQNLNHDAMYWYRQDPGQGLRLIYYSQIVNDFQKGDIAEGYSVSREKKESFPLTVTSAQKNPTAFYLCASSPRSGRSTDTQYFGPGTRLTVL.

The gene calls are TRBV10-2 and TRBJ2-2; the D gene is possibly TRBD1 (5 bases). The V gene lost 10 bases and the J gene lost 1 base, with 16 bases spanning the gap. Germline loops: CDR1 WSHSY, CDR2 SAAADI. CDR3 length: 15 amino acids. CDR3 residues: CATKDSQKNTGELFF. CDR3 bases: TGCGCCACCAAAGACAGCCAGAAGAACACCGGGGAGCTGTTTTTT.